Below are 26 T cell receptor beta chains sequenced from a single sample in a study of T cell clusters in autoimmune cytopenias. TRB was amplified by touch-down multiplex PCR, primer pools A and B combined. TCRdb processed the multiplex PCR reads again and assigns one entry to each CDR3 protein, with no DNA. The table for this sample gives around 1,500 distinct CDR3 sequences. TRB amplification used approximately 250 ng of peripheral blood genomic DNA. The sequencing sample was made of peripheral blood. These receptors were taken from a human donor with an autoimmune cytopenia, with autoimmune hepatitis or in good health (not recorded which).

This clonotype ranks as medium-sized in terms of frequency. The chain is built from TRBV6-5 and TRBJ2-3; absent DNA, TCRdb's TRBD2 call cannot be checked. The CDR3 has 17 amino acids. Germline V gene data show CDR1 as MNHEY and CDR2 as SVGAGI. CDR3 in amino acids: CASTGTSGGARPDTQYF.

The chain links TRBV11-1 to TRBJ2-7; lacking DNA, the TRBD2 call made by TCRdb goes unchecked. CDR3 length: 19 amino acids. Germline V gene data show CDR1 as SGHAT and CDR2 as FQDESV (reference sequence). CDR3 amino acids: CASSFGPISLAGSSYEQYF.

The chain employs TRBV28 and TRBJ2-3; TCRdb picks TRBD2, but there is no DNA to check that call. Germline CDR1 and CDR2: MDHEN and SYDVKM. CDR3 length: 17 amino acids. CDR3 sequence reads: CASSLAGGGNPTDTQYF.

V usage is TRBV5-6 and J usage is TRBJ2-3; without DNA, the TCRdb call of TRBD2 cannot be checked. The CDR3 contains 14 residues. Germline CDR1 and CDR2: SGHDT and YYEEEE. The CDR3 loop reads CASSLRTLGDTQYF. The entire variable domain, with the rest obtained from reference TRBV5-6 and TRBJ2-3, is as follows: DAGVTQSPTHLIKTRGQQVTLRCSPKSGHDTVSWYQQALGQGPQFIFQYYEEEERQRGNFPDRFSGHQFPNYSSELNVNALLLGDSALYLCASSLRTLGDTQYFGPGTRLTVL.

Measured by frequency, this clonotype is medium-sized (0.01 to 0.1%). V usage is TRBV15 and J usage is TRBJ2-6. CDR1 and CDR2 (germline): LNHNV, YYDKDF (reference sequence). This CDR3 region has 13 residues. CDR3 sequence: CATSPSGANVLTF.

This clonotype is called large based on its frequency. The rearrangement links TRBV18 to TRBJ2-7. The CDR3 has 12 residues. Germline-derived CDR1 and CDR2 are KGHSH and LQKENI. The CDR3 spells CASSPEGSEQYF.

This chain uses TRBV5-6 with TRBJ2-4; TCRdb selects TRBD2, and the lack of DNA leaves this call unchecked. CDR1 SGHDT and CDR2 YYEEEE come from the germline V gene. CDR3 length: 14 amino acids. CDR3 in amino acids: CARGLAKDKNIQYF.

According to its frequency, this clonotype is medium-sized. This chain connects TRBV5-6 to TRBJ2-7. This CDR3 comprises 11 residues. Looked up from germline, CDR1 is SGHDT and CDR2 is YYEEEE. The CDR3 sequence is CASSWGQEQYF.

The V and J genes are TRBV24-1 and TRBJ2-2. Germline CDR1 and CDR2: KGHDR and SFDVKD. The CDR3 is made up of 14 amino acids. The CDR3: CATSDAGNTGELFF.

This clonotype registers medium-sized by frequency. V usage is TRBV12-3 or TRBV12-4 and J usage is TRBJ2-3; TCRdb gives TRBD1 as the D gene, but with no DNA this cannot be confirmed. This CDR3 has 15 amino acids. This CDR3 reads CASSDRAGTTDTQYF.

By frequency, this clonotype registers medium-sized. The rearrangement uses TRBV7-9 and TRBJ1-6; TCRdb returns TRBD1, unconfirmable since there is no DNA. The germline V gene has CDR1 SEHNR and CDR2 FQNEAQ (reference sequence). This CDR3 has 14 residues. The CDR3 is CASSKGTALKSLHF. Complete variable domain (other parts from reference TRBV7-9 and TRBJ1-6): DTGVSQNPRHKITKRGQNVTFRCDPISEHNRLYWYRQTLGQGPEFLTYFQNEAQLEKSRLLSDRFSAERPKGSFSTLEIQRTEQGDSAMYLCASSKGTALKSLHFGNGTRLTVT.

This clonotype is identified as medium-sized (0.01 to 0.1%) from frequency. The CDR3 reads CASSSYYYGGYNEQFF. V gene TRBV27 combines with J gene TRBJ2-1; TCRdb indicates TRBD1, and absent DNA this call remains unverified. Per the germline V gene, CDR1 is MNHEY and CDR2 is SMNVEV (reference sequence). The length of the CDR3 is 16 residues.

The CDR3 protein is CASSSRDLQDMEYQETQYF. This sequence joins TRBV7-6 and TRBJ2-5; TCRdb designates TRBD1, a call that cannot be tested without DNA. The germline gives CDR1 SGHVS, CDR2 FNYEAQ. This CDR3 is 19 amino acids long.

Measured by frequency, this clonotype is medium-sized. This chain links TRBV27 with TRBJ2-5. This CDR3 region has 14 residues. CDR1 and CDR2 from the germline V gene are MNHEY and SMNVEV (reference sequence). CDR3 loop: CASSLSPAQETQYF.

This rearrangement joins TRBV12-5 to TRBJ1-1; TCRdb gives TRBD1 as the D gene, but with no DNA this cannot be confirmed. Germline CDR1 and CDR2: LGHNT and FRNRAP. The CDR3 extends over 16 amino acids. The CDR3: CASVIQGDGWSTEAFF.

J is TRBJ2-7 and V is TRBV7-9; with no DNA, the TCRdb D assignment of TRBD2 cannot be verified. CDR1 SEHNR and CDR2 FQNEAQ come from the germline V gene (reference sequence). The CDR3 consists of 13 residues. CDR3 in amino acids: CASSDGPSYEQYF.

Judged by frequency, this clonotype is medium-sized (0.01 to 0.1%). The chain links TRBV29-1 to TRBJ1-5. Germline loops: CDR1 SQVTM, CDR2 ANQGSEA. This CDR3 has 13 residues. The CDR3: CSVRGAGNQPQHF.

The CDR3 here is CASSLGGTDIYEQYF. The genes are TRBV27 and TRBJ2-7; with no DNA, the TCRdb D assignment of TRBD1 cannot be verified. CDR1 and CDR2 from the germline V gene are MNHEY and SMNVEV (reference sequence). The CDR3 spans 15 residues.

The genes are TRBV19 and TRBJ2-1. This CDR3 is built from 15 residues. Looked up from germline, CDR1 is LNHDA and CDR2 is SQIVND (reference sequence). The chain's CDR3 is CASSIGTSSYNEQFF. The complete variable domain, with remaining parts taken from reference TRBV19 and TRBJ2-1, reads DGGITQSPKYLFRKEGQNVTLSCEQNLNHDAMYWYRQDPGQGLRLIYYSQIVNDFQKGDIAEGYSVSREKKESFPLTVTSAQKNPTAFYLCASSIGTSSYNEQFFGPGTRLTVL.

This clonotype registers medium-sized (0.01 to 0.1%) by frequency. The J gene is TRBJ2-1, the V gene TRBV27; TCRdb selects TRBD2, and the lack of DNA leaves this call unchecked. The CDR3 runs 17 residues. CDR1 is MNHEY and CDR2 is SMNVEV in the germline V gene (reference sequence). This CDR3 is CASSFSIGTSGSNEQFF.

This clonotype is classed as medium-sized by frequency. CDR3 protein: CASSNGPGYEQYF. The chain carries TRBV6-1 and TRBJ2-7; lacking DNA, the TRBD1 call made by TCRdb goes unchecked. CDR3 length: 13 residues. Germline CDR1 MNHNS, CDR2 SASEGT.

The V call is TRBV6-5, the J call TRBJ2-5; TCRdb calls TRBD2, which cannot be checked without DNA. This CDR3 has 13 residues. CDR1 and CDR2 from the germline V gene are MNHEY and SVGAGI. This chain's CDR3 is CAISDGGKETQYF.

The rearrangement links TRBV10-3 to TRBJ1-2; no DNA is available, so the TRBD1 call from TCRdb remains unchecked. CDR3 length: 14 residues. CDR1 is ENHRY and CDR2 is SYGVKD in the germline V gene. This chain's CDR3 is CAISEPRGPYGYTF.

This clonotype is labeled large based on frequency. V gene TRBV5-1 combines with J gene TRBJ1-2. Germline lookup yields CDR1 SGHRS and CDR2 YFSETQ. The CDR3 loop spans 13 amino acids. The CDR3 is CASSKIVPYGYTF.

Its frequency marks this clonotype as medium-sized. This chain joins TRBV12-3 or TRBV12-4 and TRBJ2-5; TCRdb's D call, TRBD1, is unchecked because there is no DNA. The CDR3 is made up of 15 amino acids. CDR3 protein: CASSLLQGAWETQYF.

CDR3 region: CASSFLQTSGSTDTQYF. V usage is TRBV28 and J usage is TRBJ2-3; TCRdb's D gene call, TRBD2, goes unchecked for lack of DNA. This CDR3 has 17 residues. CDR1 is MDHEN, CDR2 SYDVKM, per germline.